The subject of this entry is one T cell receptor beta chain. The data were taken from a study of T cell responses to AZD1222 COVID-19 vaccine. Sequencing used immunoSEQ multiplex PCR; TCRdb keeps in-frame clones, though not all of them. This sample has 90,000 to 120,000 clones, with around 92% found just once. The length of the CDR3 is 14 residues. The germline V gene has CDR1 KGHSH and CDR2 LQKENI. The V gene end was trimmed by 5 bases and the J gene end by 5 bases; junction bases not matched to a gene: 5. Sequencing used peripheral blood, obtained on day 0 of AZD1222 vaccination. The clonotype originates from an adult in good health. V usage is TRBV18 and J usage is TRBJ2-5, with 10 bases that match TRBD1. CDR3 amino acids: CASSSLDRGETQYF. CDR3 in DNA: TGTGCCAGCTCATCCTTGGACAGGGGGGAGACCCAGTACTTC.